This T cell receptor beta chain comes out of a study of blood T cells in healthy people across ages. Across the study: The template switching approach captured approximately one barcoded beta molecule for every two T cells.

Isolation of PBMCs gave at least 6 million cells per sample. A second PCR of about 7 to 12 cycles used a sample-barcoded 5' primer and a J-beta primer mix. Every cDNA was tagged by a template-switch adaptor with 12 random nucleotides. TCRdb re-derived calls from the 5' RACE reads in MiXCR, one entry per CDR3 protein. The sample includes some 1.5 million distinct CDR3 sequences, 35% to 45% seen only once; the top ten take about 3.8%. The specimen sequenced was blood. The source of this sequence is a woman aged 18-29 years in good health.

The CDR3 spells CASSTFGQGIPLGYTF. CDR3 coding DNA: TGTGCCAGTAGTACTTTCGGACAGGGGATCCCCCTTGGCTACACCTTC. This rearrangement joins TRBV19 to TRBJ1-2, with 9 bases aligning to TRBD1. This CDR3 is built from 16 residues. Germline V gives CDR1 LNHDA, CDR2 SQIVND (reference sequence). V lost 4 bases and J lost 7; bases outside the gene matches: 13.